The rows below give T cell receptor beta chains drawn from one sample of a study of response to subunit inactivated influenza vaccine. TCRdb fed the RT-PCR reads into MiXCR, producing one record per CDR3 protein. Of under 750,000 distinct CDR3 sequences in the sample, about 11% were seen once. Here the sequenced sample was PBMCs from blood, taken on the day of vaccination. The receptors were sampled from a man aged 50 to 60 who received an inactivated influenza vaccine. The CDR3 runs from the conserved cysteine through the conserved F or W. The D gene is left open where the match is weak. Where a row states a size, it is once, few, many or the class of an expanded clone; other rows omit it.

clone_size j_call v_call d_call cdr3_aa cdr3_nt
- TRBJ2-1 TRBV5-1 - CASSLGGSLNEQFF TGCGCCAGCAGCTTGGGAGGGAGCCTCAATGAGCAGTTCTTC
- TRBJ2-4 TRBV7-8 TRBD1 CASSSRTGKVKNIQYF TGTGCCAGCAGCTCCCGGACAGGGAAGGTCAAAAACATTCAGTACTTC
- TRBJ2-3 TRBV20-1 TRBD2 CSDSVAGGQDTQYF TGCAGTGATAGTGTGGCGGGGGGGCAGGATACGCAGTATTTT
few TRBJ2-7 TRBV7-2 - CASSSLGWGDLYEQYF TGTGCCAGCAGCTCGCTCGGGTGGGGGGACCTCTACGAGCAGTACTTC
many TRBJ2-7 TRBV20-1 - CSVSKTRPPYEQYF TGCAGTGTCTCAAAGACTAGACCCCCCTACGAGCAGTACTTC
- TRBJ2-7 TRBV12-3/TRBV12-4 TRBD2 CASSPSGGASYEQYF TGTGCCAGCAGTCCCTCGGGGGGGGCCTCCTACGAGCAGTACTTC
- TRBJ2-1 TRBV7-2 TRBD2 CASTTGLAGGINEQFF TGTGCCAGCACAACTGGACTAGCGGGAGGAATCAATGAGCAGTTCTTC
many TRBJ2-7 TRBV20-1 TRBD2 CSARKRGGAYEQYF TGCAGTGCTAGAAAGCGCGGGGGGGCCTACGAGCAGTACTTC
many TRBJ2-4 TRBV29-1 - CSVGEMNIQYF TGCAGCGTTGGGGAAATGAACATTCAGTACTTC
few TRBJ2-3 TRBV9 - CASSGLGITDTQYF TGTGCCAGCAGCGGACTCGGTATAACAGATACGCAGTATTTT
few TRBJ2-1 TRBV4-2 TRBD2 CASRPGTSGRDWSYNEQFF TGTGCCAGCAGACCCGGGACTAGCGGGAGGGATTGGTCCTACAATGAGCAGTTCTTC
- TRBJ2-4 TRBV20-1 - CSAEGSYIQYF TGCAGTGCCGAGGGCAGCTACATTCAGTACTTC
- TRBJ2-1 TRBV7-9 - CASSPSRISYNEQFF TGTGCCAGCAGCCCTAGCCGCATCTCCTACAATGAGCAGTTCTTC
- TRBJ2-1 TRBV6-2/TRBV6-3 - CASSYPGGSPYNEQFF TGTGCCAGCAGTTACCCGGGCGGGTCGCCCTACAATGAGCAGTTCTTC
few TRBJ2-5 TRBV4-2 - CASSQESRGVETQYF TGTGCCAGCAGCCAAGAATCGAGAGGGGTCGAGACCCAGTACTTC
few TRBJ2-7 TRBV5-1 - CASSRGEGYEQYF TGCGCCAGCAGCCGCGGGGAAGGCTACGAGCAGTACTTC
few TRBJ1-2 TRBV21-1 - CASSKALDAQTLYGYTF TGTGCCAGCAGCAAAGCGCTTGACGCACAGACTCTCTATGGCTACACCTTC
- TRBJ1-6 TRBV20-1 - CSATESSYNSPLHF TGCAGTGCAACAGAGAGCTCCTATAATTCACCCCTCCACTTT
few TRBJ2-3 TRBV10-3 - CAISTSGLAGVRADTQYF -
many TRBJ2-7 TRBV5-6 - CASSLNRVGEQYF TGTGCCAGCAGCTTGAATCGTGTCGGCGAGCAGTACTTC
- TRBJ2-7 TRBV7-2 - CASSLALAHEQYF TGTGCCAGCAGCTTAGCGCTGGCCCACGAGCAGTACTTC
- TRBJ2-1 TRBV6-1 - CASRLTMDEQFF TGTGCCAGCAGGCTGACAATGGATGAGCAGTTCTTC
few TRBJ1-2 TRBV28 - CASSSAGLHYGYTF TGTGCCAGCAGTTCCGCAGGGCTTCACTATGGCTACACCTTC
- TRBJ2-1 TRBV5-1 TRBD2 CASSPTLAGSNEQFF TGCGCCAGCAGCCCTACACTAGCGGGAAGCAATGAGCAGTTCTTC
- TRBJ2-1 TRBV30 TRBD2 CAWSTRGLAGGQFF TGTGCCTGGAGTACCAGGGGACTAGCGGGAGGGCAGTTCTTC
few TRBJ2-1 TRBV12-3/TRBV12-4 - CASSFLRGRPNEQFF TGTGCCAGCAGTTTTCTTCGGGGGCGCCCCAATGAGCAGTTCTTC
many TRBJ2-7 TRBV28 TRBD2 CASSLELAGAYEQYF TGTGCCAGCAGTTTGGAACTAGCGGGAGCCTACGAGCAGTACTTC
- TRBJ2-7 TRBV4-2 - CASSQDPDRTYEQYF TGTGCCAGCAGCCAGGATCCGGACCGAACCTACGAGCAGTACTTC
- TRBJ2-1 TRBV4-3 TRBD2 CASSQGGGRSWNEQFF TGCGCCAGCAGCCAAGGGGGGGGGAGAAGTTGGAATGAGCAGTTCTTC
- TRBJ2-5 TRBV6-2/TRBV6-3 - CASRYRARGETQYF TGTGCCAGCAGGTACAGGGCCCGGGGAGAGACCCAGTACTTC
few TRBJ2-7 TRBV20-1 - CSARVIQDSKTSYEQYF TGCAGTGCTAGGGTAATACAGGATTCTAAAACCTCCTACGAGCAGTACTTC
few TRBJ2-5 TRBV27 - CASSLFPGDVQETQYF TGTGCCAGCAGTTTATTTCCAGGGGACGTTCAAGAGACCCAGTACTTC
few TRBJ2-7 TRBV6-5 - CASSSILARDDYEQYF TGTGCCAGCAGTTCCATTCTAGCGCGGGACGACTACGAGCAGTACTTC
- TRBJ1-1 TRBV29-1 - CSVVRTEEAFF TGCAGCGTTGTCAGGACGGAAGAAGCTTTCTTT
few TRBJ1-2 TRBV2 - CASSVTGTNPYGYTF TGTGCCAGCAGTGTAACCGGGACAAATCCTTATGGCTACACCTTC
few TRBJ1-1 TRBV18 - CASSPTQYTEAFF TGTGCCAGCTCACCAACTCAATACACTGAAGCTTTCTTT
many TRBJ2-5 TRBV5-1 - CASSSQGGSQETQYF TGCGCCAGCAGCTCCCAAGGGGGGAGTCAAGAGACCCAGTACTTC
- TRBJ2-3 TRBV14 - CASSQDRPGRWTDTQYF TGTGCCAGCAGCCAAGATCGCCCCGGGAGATGGACAGATACGCAGTATTTT
- TRBJ1-2 TRBV7-8 - CASSLVDAGAVNGYTF TGTGCCAGCAGCTTAGTGGACGCGGGGGCGGTCAATGGCTACACCTTC
many TRBJ2-3 TRBV12-3/TRBV12-4 - CASSPGGAMGTQYF TGTGCCAGCAGCCCCGGAGGGGCTATGGGCACGCAGTATTTT
- TRBJ2-1 TRBV6-7 TRBD1 CASSYPWVRGLSSSYNEQFF TGTGCCAGCAGTTACCCTTGGGTCAGGGGGCTTTCTAGCTCCTACAATGAGCAGTTCTTC
few TRBJ2-1 TRBV6-2/TRBV6-3 TRBD2 CASSYSKTSQVGEQFF TGTGCCAGCAGTTACTCGAAGACTAGCCAGGTTGGTGAGCAGTTCTTC
- TRBJ2-5 TRBV24-1 - CATSASGTVQETQYF TGTGCCACCAGTGCCTCCGGGACGGTCCAAGAGACCCAGTACTTC